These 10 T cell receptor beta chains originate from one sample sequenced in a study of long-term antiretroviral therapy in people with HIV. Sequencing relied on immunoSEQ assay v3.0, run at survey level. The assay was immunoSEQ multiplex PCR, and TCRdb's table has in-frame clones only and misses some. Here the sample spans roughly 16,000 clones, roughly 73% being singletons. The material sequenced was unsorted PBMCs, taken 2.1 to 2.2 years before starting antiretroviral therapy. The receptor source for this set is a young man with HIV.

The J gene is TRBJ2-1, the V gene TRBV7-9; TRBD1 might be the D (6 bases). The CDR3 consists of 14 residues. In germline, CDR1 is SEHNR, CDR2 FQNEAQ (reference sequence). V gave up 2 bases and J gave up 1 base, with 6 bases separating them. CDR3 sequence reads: CASSLRGSYNEQFF. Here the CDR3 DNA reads TGTGCCAGCAGCTTAAGGGGGTCCTACAATGAGCAGTTCTTC.

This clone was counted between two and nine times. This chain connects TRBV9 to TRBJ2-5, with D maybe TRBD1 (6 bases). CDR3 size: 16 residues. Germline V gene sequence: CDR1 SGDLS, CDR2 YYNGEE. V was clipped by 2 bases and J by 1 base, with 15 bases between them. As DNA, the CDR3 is TGTGCCAGCAGCGTTGCCGGGACAACCCTCCAAGAGACCCAGTACTTC. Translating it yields CASSVAGTTLQETQYF.

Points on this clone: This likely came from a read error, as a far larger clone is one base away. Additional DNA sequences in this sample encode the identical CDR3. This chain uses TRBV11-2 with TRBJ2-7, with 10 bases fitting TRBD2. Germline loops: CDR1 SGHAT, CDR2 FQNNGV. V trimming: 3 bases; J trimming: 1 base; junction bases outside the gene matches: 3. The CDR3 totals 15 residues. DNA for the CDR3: TGTGCCAGCAGCTTTAGCGGGGGGCCATCCTACGAGCAGTACTTC. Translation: CASSFSGGPSYEQYF.

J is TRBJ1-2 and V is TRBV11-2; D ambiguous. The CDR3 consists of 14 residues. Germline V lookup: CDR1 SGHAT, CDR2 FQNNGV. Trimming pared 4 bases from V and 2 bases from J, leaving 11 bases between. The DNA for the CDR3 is TGTGCCAGCAGCTCTACTTCGGGGAACTATGGCTACACCTTC. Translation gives CASSSTSGNYGYTF.

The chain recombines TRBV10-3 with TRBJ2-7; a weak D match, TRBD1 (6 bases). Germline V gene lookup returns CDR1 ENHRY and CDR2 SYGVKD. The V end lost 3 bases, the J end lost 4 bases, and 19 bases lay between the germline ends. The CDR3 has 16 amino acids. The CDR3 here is CAISDPGEYGGYEQYF. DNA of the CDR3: TGTGCCATCAGTGACCCAGGGGAGTACGGTGGATACGAGCAGTACTTC.

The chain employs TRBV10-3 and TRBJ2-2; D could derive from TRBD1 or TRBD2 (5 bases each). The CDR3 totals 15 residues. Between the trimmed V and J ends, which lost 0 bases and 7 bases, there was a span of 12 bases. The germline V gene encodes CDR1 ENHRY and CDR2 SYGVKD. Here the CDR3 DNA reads TGTGCCATCAGTGAGTCGATAAGGGACGGCGGGGAGCTGTTTTTT. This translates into CAISESIRDGGELFF.

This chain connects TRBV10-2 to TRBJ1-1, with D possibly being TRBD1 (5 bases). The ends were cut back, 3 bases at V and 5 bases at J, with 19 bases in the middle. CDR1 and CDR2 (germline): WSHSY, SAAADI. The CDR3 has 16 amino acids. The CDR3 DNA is TGCGCCAGCAGTGATAGGGGCGCGATAGGAAGGACTGAAGCTTTCTTT. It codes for CASSDRGAIGRTEAFF.

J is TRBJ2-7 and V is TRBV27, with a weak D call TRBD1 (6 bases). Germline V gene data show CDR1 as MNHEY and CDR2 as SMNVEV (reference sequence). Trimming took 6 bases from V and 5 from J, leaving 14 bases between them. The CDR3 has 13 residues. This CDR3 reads CASREQGRDEQYF. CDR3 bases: TGTGCCAGCAGGGAACAGGGCCGGGACGAGCAGTACTTC.

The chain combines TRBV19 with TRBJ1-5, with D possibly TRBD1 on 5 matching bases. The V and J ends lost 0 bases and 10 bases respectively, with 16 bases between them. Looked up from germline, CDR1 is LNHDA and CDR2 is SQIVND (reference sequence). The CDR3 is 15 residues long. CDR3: CASSIDWGTKGPQHF. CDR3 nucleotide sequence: TGTGCCAGTAGTATAGACTGGGGGACGAAGGGACCCCAGCATTTT. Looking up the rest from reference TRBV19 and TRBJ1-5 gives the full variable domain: DGGITQSPKYLFRKEGQNVTLSCEQNLNHDAMYWYRQDPGQGLRLIYYSQIVNDFQKGDIAEGYSVSREKKESFPLTVTSAQKNPTAFYLCASSIDWGTKGPQHFGDGTRLSIL.

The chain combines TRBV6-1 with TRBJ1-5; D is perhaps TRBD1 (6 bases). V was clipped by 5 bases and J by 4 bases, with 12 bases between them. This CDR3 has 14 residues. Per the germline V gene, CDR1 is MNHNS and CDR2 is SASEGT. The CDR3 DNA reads TGTGCCAGCAGTCTTGGACAGTTAAATCAGCCCCAGCATTTT. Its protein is CASSLGQLNQPQHF.